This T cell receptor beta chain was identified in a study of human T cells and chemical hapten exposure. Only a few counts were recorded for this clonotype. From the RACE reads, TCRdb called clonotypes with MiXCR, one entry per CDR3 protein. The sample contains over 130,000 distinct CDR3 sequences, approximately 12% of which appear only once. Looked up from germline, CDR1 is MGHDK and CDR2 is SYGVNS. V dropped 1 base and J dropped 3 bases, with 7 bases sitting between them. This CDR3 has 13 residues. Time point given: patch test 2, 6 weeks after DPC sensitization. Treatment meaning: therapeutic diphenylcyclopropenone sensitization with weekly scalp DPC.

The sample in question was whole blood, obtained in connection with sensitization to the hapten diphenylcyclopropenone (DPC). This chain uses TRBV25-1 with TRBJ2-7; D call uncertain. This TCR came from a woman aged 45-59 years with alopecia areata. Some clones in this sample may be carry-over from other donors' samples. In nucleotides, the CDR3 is TGTGCCAGCAGTGAATCAAGTAACTACGAGCAGTACTTC. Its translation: CASSESSNYEQYF.